This T cell receptor (beta chain) derives from a study of chronic HIV infection and antiretroviral therapy. TCRdb reprocessed the 5' RACE reads with MiXCR, giving one entry per CDR3 protein. The profile shows 45,000 to 55,000 distinct CDR3 sequences, about a fifth of them singletons. The germline gives CDR1 SNHLY, CDR2 FYNNEI. Trimming removed 11 bases from V and 12 bases from J; junction bases left unmatched: 10. This CDR3 region has 12 residues. This clonotype was counted only a few times. The clonotype was recovered from an adult who had HIV and had not received antiretroviral therapy, or was an uninfected healthy control (not recorded which). The V call is TRBV2, the J call TRBJ2-1, with 10 bases matching TRBD2. The sample consisted of peripheral blood. CDR3 protein: CAPGLAGVRQFF. Written as DNA, the CDR3 is TGTGCCCCAGGGCTAGCGGGAGTGAGGCAGTTCTTC.